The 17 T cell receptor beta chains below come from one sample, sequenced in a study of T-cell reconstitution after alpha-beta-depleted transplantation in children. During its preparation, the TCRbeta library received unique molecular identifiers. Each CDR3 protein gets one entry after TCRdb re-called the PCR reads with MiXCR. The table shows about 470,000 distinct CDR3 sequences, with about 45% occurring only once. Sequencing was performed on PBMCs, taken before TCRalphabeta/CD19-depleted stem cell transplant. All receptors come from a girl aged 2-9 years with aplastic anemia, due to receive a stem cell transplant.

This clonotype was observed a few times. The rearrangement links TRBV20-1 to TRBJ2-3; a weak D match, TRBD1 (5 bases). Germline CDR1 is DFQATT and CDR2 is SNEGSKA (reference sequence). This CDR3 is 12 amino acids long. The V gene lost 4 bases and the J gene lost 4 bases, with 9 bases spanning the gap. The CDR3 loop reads CSATGIADTQYF. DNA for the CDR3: TGCAGTGCTACAGGGATCGCAGATACGCAGTATTTT.

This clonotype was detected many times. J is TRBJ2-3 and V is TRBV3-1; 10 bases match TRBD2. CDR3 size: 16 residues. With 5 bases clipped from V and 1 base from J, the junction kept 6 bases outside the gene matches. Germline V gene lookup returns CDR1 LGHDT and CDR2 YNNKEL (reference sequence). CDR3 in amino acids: CASSARGLAGTDTQYF. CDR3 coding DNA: TGTGCCAGCAGCGCACGAGGACTAGCGGGCACAGATACGCAGTATTTT.

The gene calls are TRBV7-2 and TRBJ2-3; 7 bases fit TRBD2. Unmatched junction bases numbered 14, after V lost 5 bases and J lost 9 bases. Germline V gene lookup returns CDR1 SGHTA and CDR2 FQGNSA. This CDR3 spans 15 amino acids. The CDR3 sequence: CASSLRVAGGPTQYF. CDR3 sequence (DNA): TGTGCCAGCAGCCTGCGGGTAGCGGGTGGACCCACGCAGTATTTT.

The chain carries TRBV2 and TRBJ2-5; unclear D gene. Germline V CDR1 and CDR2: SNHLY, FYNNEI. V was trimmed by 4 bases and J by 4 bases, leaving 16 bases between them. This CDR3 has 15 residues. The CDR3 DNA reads TGTGCCAGCAGTGCCAGTTATAGCTGGGGAGAGACCCAGTACTTC. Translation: CASSASYSWGETQYF.

This CDR3 reads CASNLEWGASYNEQFF. The CDR3, as DNA: TGCGCCAGCAACCTGGAATGGGGGGCTTCCTACAATGAGCAGTTCTTC. This chain links TRBV5-1 with TRBJ2-1; the D call may be TRBD1 or TRBD2 (6 bases each). The germline V gene encodes CDR1 SGHRS and CDR2 YFSETQ. This CDR3 spans 16 amino acids. Trimming shortened V by 6 bases and J by 1 base, and 17 bases separated the two germline ends.

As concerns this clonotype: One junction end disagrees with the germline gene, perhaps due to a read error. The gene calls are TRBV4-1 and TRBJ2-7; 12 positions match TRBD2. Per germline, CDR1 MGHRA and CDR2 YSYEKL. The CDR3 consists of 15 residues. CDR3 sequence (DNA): TGCGCCGGCAGCCACCGGACTAGCGGGGCCTACGAGCAGTACTTC. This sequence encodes CAGSHRTSGAYEQYF.

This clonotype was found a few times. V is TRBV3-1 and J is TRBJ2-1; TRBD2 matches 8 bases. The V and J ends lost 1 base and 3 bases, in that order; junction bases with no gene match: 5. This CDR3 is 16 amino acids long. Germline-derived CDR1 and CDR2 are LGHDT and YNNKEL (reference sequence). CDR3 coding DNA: TGTGCCAGCAGCCAAGGGACTAGCAATTTCTACAATGAGCAGTTCTTC. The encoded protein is CASSQGTSNFYNEQFF.

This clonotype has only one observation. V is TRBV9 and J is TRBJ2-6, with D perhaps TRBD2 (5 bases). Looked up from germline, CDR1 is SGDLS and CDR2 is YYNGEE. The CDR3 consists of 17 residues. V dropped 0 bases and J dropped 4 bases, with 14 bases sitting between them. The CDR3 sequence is CASSVAPGLVGANVLTF. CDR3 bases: TGTGCCAGCAGCGTAGCTCCGGGGTTGGTCGGGGCCAACGTCCTGACTTTC.

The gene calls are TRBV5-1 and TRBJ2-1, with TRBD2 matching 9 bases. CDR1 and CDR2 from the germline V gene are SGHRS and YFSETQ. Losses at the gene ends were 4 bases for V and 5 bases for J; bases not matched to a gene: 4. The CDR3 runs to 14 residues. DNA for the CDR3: TGCGCCAGCAGCCAGGGACTAGCCCACAATGAGCAGTTCTTC. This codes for CASSQGLAHNEQFF.

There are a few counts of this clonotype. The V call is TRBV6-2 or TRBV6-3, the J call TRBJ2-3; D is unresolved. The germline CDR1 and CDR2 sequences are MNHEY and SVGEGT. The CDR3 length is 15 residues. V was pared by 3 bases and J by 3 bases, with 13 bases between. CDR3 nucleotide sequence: TGTGCCAGCAGTTATTTCGGGTTCCCTACAGATACGCAGTATTTT. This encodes CASSYFGFPTDTQYF.

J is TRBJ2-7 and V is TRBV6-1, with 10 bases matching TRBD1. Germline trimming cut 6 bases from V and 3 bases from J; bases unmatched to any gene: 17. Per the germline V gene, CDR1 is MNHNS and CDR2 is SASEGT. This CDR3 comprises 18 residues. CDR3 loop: CASSSLRSWDRGNYEQYF. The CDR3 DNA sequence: TGTGCCAGCAGCTCCCTGAGGTCGTGGGACAGGGGCAACTACGAGCAGTACTTC.

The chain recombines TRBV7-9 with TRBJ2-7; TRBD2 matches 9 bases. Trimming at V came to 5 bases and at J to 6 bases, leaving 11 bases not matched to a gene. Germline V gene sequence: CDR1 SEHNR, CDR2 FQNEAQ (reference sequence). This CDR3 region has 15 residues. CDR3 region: CASSRFSGSSTEQYF. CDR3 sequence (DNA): TGTGCCAGCAGCCGCTTTAGCGGGAGTAGTACCGAGCAGTACTTC.

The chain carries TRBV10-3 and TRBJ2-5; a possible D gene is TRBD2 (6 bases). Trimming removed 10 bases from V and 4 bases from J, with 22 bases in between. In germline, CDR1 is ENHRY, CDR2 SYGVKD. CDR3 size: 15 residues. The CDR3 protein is CATGRGVRIRETQYF. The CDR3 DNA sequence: TGTGCCACAGGACGCGGGGTGCGCATCAGAGAGACCCAGTACTTC.

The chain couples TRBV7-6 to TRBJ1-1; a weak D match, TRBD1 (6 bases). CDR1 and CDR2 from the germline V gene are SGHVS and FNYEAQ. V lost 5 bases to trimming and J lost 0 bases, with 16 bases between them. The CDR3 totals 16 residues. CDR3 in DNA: TGTGCCAGCAGCCTTCGACGGACAGCAATGAACACTGAAGCTTTCTTT. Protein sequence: CASSLRRTAMNTEAFF.

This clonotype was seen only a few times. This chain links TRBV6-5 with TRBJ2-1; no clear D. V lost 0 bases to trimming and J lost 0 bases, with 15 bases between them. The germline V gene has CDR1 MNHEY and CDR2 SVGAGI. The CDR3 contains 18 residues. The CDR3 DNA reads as TGTGCCAGCAGTTACTCGCCCCGTGGGCCGAGCTCCTACAATGAGCAGTTCTTC. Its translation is CASSYSPRGPSSYNEQFF.

The CDR3 spells CASSLDGQINEKLFF. In DNA form, the CDR3 reads TGCGCCAGCAGCTTGGATGGACAGATTAATGAAAAACTGTTTTTT. The V and J genes are TRBV5-1 and TRBJ1-4; possible D gene TRBD1, 6 bases. Germline V gene data show CDR1 as SGHRS and CDR2 as YFSETQ. The V end was cut by 0 bases, the J end by 4 bases, with 10 bases between. This CDR3 has 15 residues.

The CDR3 DNA reads TGTGCCAGTAGGGGGGGTTCGGATACGCAGTATTTT. It encodes CASRGGSDTQYF. The chain links TRBV19 to TRBJ2-3, with D perhaps TRBD2 (6 bases). Trimming stripped 6 bases from V and 6 bases from J, with 10 bases between. This CDR3 is 12 amino acids long. In germline, CDR1 is LNHDA, CDR2 SQIVND (reference sequence).